This T cell receptor (beta chain) was found in a study of T-cell memory formation after mild COVID-19. Each CDR3 protein gets one entry after TCRdb re-called the 5' RACE reads with MiXCR. The data hold approximately 500,000 distinct CDR3 sequences, with roughly 25% observed a single time. Study-level points and caveats: Clones that contracted from day 15 to 85 were balanced CD4/CD8, while later expanders leaned CD4+. Largely, contracting CD4+ clones fell within CM and EM, and contracting CD8+ clones within EMRA.

The CDR3 extends over 15 amino acids. V lost 2 bases to trimming and J lost 4 bases, with 14 bases between them. The germline V gene encodes CDR1 MNHEY and CDR2 SVGAGI. For this clonotype: Its target is unknown.

The clonotype was recovered from an adult woman who had mild COVID-19 (a few samples of this study predate the infection). Cell type and time point are not known. Material: PBMCs or a T cell subset sorted from them (not recorded which). V usage is TRBV6-5 and J usage is TRBJ1-2, with D possibly matching TRBD1 (5 bases). The CDR3 region has the DNA TGTGCCAGCAGTTACCTCGGCCAGGGAGGCTATGGCTACACCTTC. It specifies CASSYLGQGGYGYTF.